This TCR beta chain is drawn from a study of blood T cell repertoires in COVID-19 (dated by TCRdb to 2019 to 2021). Background for the entire study: Samples covering the acute and convalescent phases of COVID-19 were provided by collaborators in the United States, Italy and Spain. The prospective study material was composed of cDNA or gDNA derived from T cells, B-cell-depleted T cells, or PBMCs. Subjects who had been exposed to COVID-19, were actively infected with it, or had recovered from it provided the deeply sampled blood TCRbeta repertoires that made up the dataset. The repertoires were made available in a free public database intended to serve as a resource for research on the immune response to SARS-CoV-2. The samples were drawn from the first 160 participants of the ongoing ImmuneRACE study and from 1,254 subjects provided by 6 global collaborators. Nearly every sample came with metadata listing a de-identified subject ID, COVID-19 status, age in years and sex. Where available, HLA class I and class II types were obtained from metadata supplied by the sample provider rather than from assay-based typing.

TCRbeta CDR3 regions were amplified from genomic DNA using the immunoSEQ Assay, a bias-controlled multiplex PCR. The authors processed their data as follows. The number of nucleated cells in each sample was estimated by amplification of reference gene primers within the assay. Sequence reads were collapsed and filtered to measure the absolute abundance of every unique TCRbeta CDR3 rearrangement. Productive Simpson clonality was computed per sample as the square root of Simpson's diversity index over productive rearrangements. TCRdb stores this immuneACCESS table with in-frame sequences only. Part of the clones is absent; in the studies checked, under half of the shortfall reflects unresolved V genes, and no reason is known for the rest. The V and J calls and the clone size are those of that table, but D and trimming were determined from the DNA. The sample has approximately 250,000 clones on record, 80% to 90% of them singletons. About 1% of the sample goes to the ten largest clones.

Collaborating institutions collected whole blood in K2EDTA tubes following their own protocols. For TCRbeta analysis, collaborators shipped samples in one of three forms: frozen whole blood, isolated PBMCs, or DNA extracted from either of those sample types. Overall study results and their limits: Clinical and demographic metadata were provided uncurated, with the amount varying by source and participant.

In regard to this clone: The clone's antigen remains unknown. No much larger clone exists at a distance of one base, and base qualities are not known.

The sample comprised peripheral blood. The source of this sequence is a man aged 40-49 years with acute or convalescent COVID-19.

The sequenced DNA is TGTGCCAGCAGCTTAGGACAGGGGTATAACTATGGCTACACCTTC. Its translation is CASSLGQGYNYGYTF. The chain is assembled from TRBV7-3 and TRBJ1-2; 9 central nucleotides agree with TRBD1. The CDR3, from cysteine to phenylalanine, totals 15 residues. Just the 45-base CDR3 DNA is kept, in frame starting at base 1. The V end gives up 2 bases and the J end 1 base, leaving 2 bases in the junction not matched to a gene. The germline V gene encodes CDR1 SGHTA and CDR2 FQGTGA.